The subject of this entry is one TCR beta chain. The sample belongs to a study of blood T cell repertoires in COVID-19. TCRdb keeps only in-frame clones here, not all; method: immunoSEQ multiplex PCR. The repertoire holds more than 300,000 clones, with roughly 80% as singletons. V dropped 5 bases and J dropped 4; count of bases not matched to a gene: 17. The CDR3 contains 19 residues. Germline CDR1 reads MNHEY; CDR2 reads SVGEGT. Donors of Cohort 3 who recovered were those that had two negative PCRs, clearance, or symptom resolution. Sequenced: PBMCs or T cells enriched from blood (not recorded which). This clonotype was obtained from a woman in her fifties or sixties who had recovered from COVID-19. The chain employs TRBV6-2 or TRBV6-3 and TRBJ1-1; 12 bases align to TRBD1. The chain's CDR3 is CASSRRPGQGAFGATEAFF. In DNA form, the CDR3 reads TGTGCCAGCAGTAGGAGGCCGGGACAGGGGGCGTTCGGGGCCACTGAAGCTTTCTTT.